This passage covers 14 T cell receptor beta chains from one sample sequenced in a study of post-analysis software for immune sequencing data. These receptors have no known antigen. Broader study findings: Roughly five TRBV segments appeared more often in patients than in controls, and TRBV5-6, TRBV5-1 and TRBV20-1 were among these.

The TCR beta cDNA libraries carried unique molecular identifiers. Using its own MiXCR run on the PCR reads, TCRdb lists one record per CDR3 protein. The profile shows fewer than 850,000 distinct CDR3 sequences, under 60% of them singletons. The specimen sequenced was blood. The receptor set was obtained from a girl aged 5-17 years with multiple sclerosis.

The chain has TRBV20-1 and TRBJ2-1, with D perhaps given as TRBD1 or TRBD2 (7 bases each). Deletions cut 6 bases from V and 12 bases from J, with 27 bases between. There are 15 residues in the CDR3. CDR1 and CDR2 from the germline V gene are DFQATT and SNEGSKA (reference sequence). CDR3 loop: CSATLSGGLTGRQFF. CDR3 DNA: TGCAGTGCCACGCTATCGGGGGGATTGACAGGGCGGCAGTTCTTC.

The chain couples TRBV7-2 to TRBJ2-7; TRBD2 matches at 7 bases. This CDR3 region has 17 residues. The V gene's germline CDR1 is SGHTA and CDR2 FQGNSA. V lost 2 bases, J lost 2 bases, and 12 bases stayed unmatched. The CDR3 nucleotides read TGTGCCAGCAGCTTATTGGGGGGGAGTGTACCCGCCTACGAGCAGTACTTC. Its protein product is CASSLLGGSVPAYEQYF.

The rearrangement uses TRBV29-1 and TRBJ2-7, with 8 bases fitting TRBD1. Germline CDR1 and CDR2: SQVTM and ANQGSEA. The J segment lost 4 bases and the V segment lost 6 bases, leaving 5 bases of the junction unmatched. The CDR3 covers 12 residues. The CDR3 is CSVVQGEYEQYF. The CDR3 DNA follows: TGCAGCGTGGTACAGGGGGAGTACGAGCAGTACTTC.

The rearrangement joins TRBV11-2 to TRBJ2-1, with 10 nucleotides matching TRBD2. Germline CDR1 reads SGHAT; CDR2 reads FQNNGV. This CDR3 has 15 amino acids. With V trimmed by 3 bases and J by 5 bases, 4 bases remained unmatched. CDR3 bases: TGTGCCAGCAGCTTTCGTGGACTAGCGGACAATGAGCAGTTCTTC. It is translated as CASSFRGLADNEQFF.

The chain is built from TRBV5-1 and TRBJ2-7; TRBD2 matches at 7 bases. The germline gives CDR1 SGHRS, CDR2 YFSETQ. J gave up 7 bases and V 4 bases, and 11 bases lay outside the gene matches. The CDR3 loop spans 14 amino acids. The CDR3 region is CASSPPGRVREQYF. The CDR3 coding sequence is TGCGCCAGCAGCCCCCCAGGGAGGGTACGAGAGCAGTACTTC.

This rearrangement joins TRBV11-2 to TRBJ1-4; D is undetermined. The V end lost 1 base, the J end lost 7 bases, and 10 bases lay between the germline ends. Germline assignment: CDR1 SGHAT and CDR2 FQNNGV. This CDR3 is 14 amino acids long. CDR3 sequence: CASSLGLISEKLFF. The CDR3 nucleotides are TGTGCCAGCAGCTTAGGACTGATATCTGAAAAACTGTTTTTT.

This chain joins TRBV10-3 and TRBJ2-2, with D possibly TRBD2 on 5 matching bases. The CDR3 sequence is 12 residues long. Trimming took 8 bases from V and 5 from J, leaving 9 bases between them. Germline loops: CDR1 ENHRY, CDR2 SYGVKD. CDR3 DNA sequence: TGTGCCATCGAGGGCAGGACCGGGGAGCTGTTTTTT. This codes for CAIEGRTGELFF.

The chain links TRBV4-3 to TRBJ1-1; no clear D gene. Germline CDR1 LGHNA, CDR2 YSLEER. Trimming took off 3 bases at V and 1 base at J, with 15 bases between the two ends. This CDR3 is 16 amino acids long. The CDR3 bases are TGCGCCAGCAGCCAGCGGAGGATTGGCACGAACACTGAAGCTTTCTTT. Translation gives CASSQRRIGTNTEAFF.

Note on this clonotype: A read error may account for a junction end that differs from germline. V usage is TRBV12-3 or TRBV12-4 and J usage is TRBJ1-4, with a tentative D call TRBD1 (5 bases). The CDR3 runs to 16 residues. The CDR3 loop is CASSPGALLRGERLFF. CDR3 bases: TGTGCCAGCAGTCCCGGGGCTTTACTTAGGGGTGAAAGACTGTTTTTT.

This rearrangement joins TRBV20-1 to TRBJ2-1; D is unclear. Trimming cost V 1 base and J 3 bases, with 7 bases left between them. The CDR3 runs 13 residues. Germline V gene lookup returns CDR1 DFQATT and CDR2 SNEGSKA (reference sequence). CDR3 DNA sequence: TGCAGTGCTAGAGCCCCCCTCTACAATGAGCAGTTCTTC. This gives the protein CSARAPLYNEQFF.

The CDR3 spells CASSFGGGPGTDTQYF. CDR3 DNA sequence: TGTGCCAGCAGCTTCGGGGGAGGGCCCGGCACAGATACGCAGTATTTT. This chain uses TRBV7-3 with TRBJ2-3, with 7 bases fitting TRBD2. The CDR3 contains 16 residues. Per germline, CDR1 SGHTA and CDR2 FQGTGA. J gave up 1 base and V 3 bases, and 7 bases lay outside the gene matches.

In this sample, this clonotype turned up a few times. The chain couples TRBV6-6 to TRBJ1-5; no clear D gene. The ends were cut back, 7 bases at V and 0 bases at J, with 7 bases in the middle. Per the germline V gene, CDR1 is MNHNY and CDR2 is SVGAGI (reference sequence). This CDR3 region has 13 residues. The CDR3 nucleotides are TGTGCCAGCACTCAGAATAGCAATCAGCCCCAGCATTTT. Its translation: CASTQNSNQPQHF.

The chain recombines TRBV6-6 with TRBJ2-7; 12 positions match TRBD2. Trimming took 4 bases from V and 0 from J; bases not matched to a gene: 4. This CDR3 is 16 amino acids long. The germline V gene has CDR1 MNHNY and CDR2 SVGAGI (reference sequence). Here the CDR3 reads CASSSSTSGSSYEQYF. The CDR3 region has the DNA TGTGCCAGCAGTTCCTCGACTAGCGGGAGCTCCTACGAGCAGTACTTC.

This clonotype was seen a few times. This sequence joins TRBV6-2 or TRBV6-3 and TRBJ1-2; 7 bases line up with TRBD1. This CDR3 is built from 11 residues. Losses at the gene ends were 8 bases for V and 5 bases for J; bases not matched to a gene: 2. The V gene's germline CDR1 is MNHEY and CDR2 SVGEGT. CDR3 residues: CASGDRYGYTF. The CDR3 DNA reads as TGTGCCAGCGGGGACAGATATGGCTACACCTTC.